This TCR beta chain emerged from a study of T cell responses to AZD1222 COVID-19 vaccine. Sequencing was performed with immunoSEQ multiplex PCR; in TCRdb, only in-frame clones are kept and a portion is missing. The sample has fewer than 200,000 clones, around 90% seen once. General study results and limits: The study sampled repertoires only after the peak T cell response.

As regards this clone: Its antigen is undetermined.

The germline V gene encodes CDR1 SGHRS and CDR2 YFSETQ. The V and J ends lost 4 bases and 3 bases respectively, with 17 bases between them. The CDR3 loop spans 15 amino acids. This clonotype was sampled from an adult who received the AZD1222 COVID-19 vaccine. V and J are TRBV5-1 and TRBJ2-7, with a possible D match to TRBD1 (6 bases). This specimen consisted of peripheral blood, obtained 28 days after the second AZD1222 dose. CDR3 amino acids: CASSRPGTLNYEQYF. The CDR3 region has the DNA TGCGCCAGCAGCCGGCCCGGGACACTTAACTACGAGCAGTACTTC.